These T cell receptor beta chains were read from a single sample in a study of T cells in Graves' hyperthyroidism and ophthalmopathy. Each CDR3 protein gets one entry after TCRdb re-called the multiplex PCR reads with MiXCR. The profile shows around 450,000 distinct CDR3 sequences, around a sixth of them singletons. The sequenced material came from blood. The receptors come from a woman younger than 35 with Graves' hyperthyroidism. Each CDR3 is given with its conserved first and last residue. A D gene is named only where the DNA matches it firmly. Clone size, where shown, is once, few, many, or a class for clones that have expanded.

size	J	D	V	DNA	CDR3
NA	TRBJ1-1	NA	TRBV7-6	TGTGCCAGCAGCTTAGAAGGGGGGCTAGGCGCTGAAGCTTTCTTT	CASSLEGGLGAEAFF
NA	TRBJ2-3	NA	TRBV5-5	TGTGCCAGCGGCCTCGGCCCCACAGATACGCAGTATTTT	CASGLGPTDTQYF
many	TRBJ2-2	NA	TRBV7-9	TGTGCCAGCAGCTTTGCGGACCGGGGGTCCGGGGAGCTGTTTTTT	CASSFADRGSGELFF
few	TRBJ2-2	NA	TRBV20-1	TGCAGTGCTAGGTCACCAAAGGTCGGGGAGCTGTTTTTT	CSARSPKVGELFF
many	TRBJ1-1	NA	TRBV7-8	TGTGCCAGCAACCCAACGGTGGACACCCAGAACACTGAAGCTTTCTTT	CASNPTVDTQNTEAFF
many	TRBJ1-2	NA	TRBV11-2	TGTGCCATCCGAGAGAACTATGGCTACACCTTC	CAIRENYGYTF
few	TRBJ2-2	NA	TRBV7-6	TGTGCCAGCAGCTTAGTTGGGATCAGGAACACCGGGGAGCTGTTTTTT	CASSLVGIRNTGELFF
few	TRBJ2-2	TRBD1	TRBV6-9	TGTGCCAGCAGTTCCCCTAGGGACAGGGTGGGGGACCGGGAGCTGTTTTTT	CASSSPRDRVGDRELFF
many	TRBJ1-2	NA	TRBV7-9	TGTGCCAGCAGCTCGCAGGATGGCTACACCTTC	CASSSQDGYTF
many	TRBJ2-3	TRBD2	TRBV11-1	TGTGCCAGCAGCTCGGGACTAGGGATAGGCACAGATACGCAGTATTTT	CASSSGLGIGTDTQYF
many	TRBJ2-1	TRBD2	TRBV7-6	TGTGCCAGCAGCTTGACTAGCGGGCCCTACAATGAGCAGTTCTTC	CASSLTSGPYNEQFF
few	TRBJ1-3	NA	TRBV2	TGTGCCAGCAGTGAAGGGCCCTCTGGAAACACCATATATTTT	CASSEGPSGNTIYF
many	TRBJ2-3	NA	TRBV7-3	TGTGCCAGCAGCTTACTCCCTGGCGGAGATACGCAGTATTTT	CASSLLPGGDTQYF
many	TRBJ2-5	TRBD1	TRBV28	TGTGCCAGCAGTACAGGGGGCCAAGAGACCCAGTACTTC	CASSTGGQETQYF
many	TRBJ2-6	TRBD1	TRBV7-3	TGTGCCAGCAGCTTACACGGTACCCCGGGACAGGGTTCTGGGGCCAACGTCCTGACTTTC	CASSLHGTPGQGSGANVLTF
few	TRBJ2-2	NA	TRBV7-3	TGTGCCAGCAGCCTGGGGGGTCGGGGGGCGAGCGGGGAGCTGTTTTTT	CASSLGGRGASGELFF
many	TRBJ2-1	NA	TRBV12-3/TRBV12-4	TGTGCCAGCAGTCCTCCCGAGATTTACTCCTACAATGAGCAGTTCTTC	CASSPPEIYSYNEQFF
many	TRBJ2-5	NA	TRBV15	TGTGCCACCAGCAGAGATGAGGCAGCCCAAGAGACCCAGTACTTC	CATSRDEAAQETQYF
many	TRBJ2-3	TRBD1	TRBV20-1	TGCAGTGCGGGACTAGGACAGGGGGCCGATACGCAGTATTTT	CSAGLGQGADTQYF
many	TRBJ2-5	NA	TRBV7-3	TGTGCCAGCAGTCGTGGGGGAGGTGAGGAGACCCAGTACTTC	CASSRGGGEETQYF
NA	TRBJ2-5	TRBD2	TRBV7-2	TGTGCCAGCAGCTTTCCGGGACTAGCGGTAGAGACCCAGTACTTC	CASSFPGLAVETQYF
NA	TRBJ2-3	NA	TRBV6-1	TGTGCCAGCACCCCATTCAATCGGCGGAGTGCAGATACGCAGTATTTT	CASTPFNRRSADTQYF
NA	TRBJ1-5	TRBD1	TRBV12-3/TRBV12-4	TGTGCCAGCAGTTTCGGGACAGATAATCAGCCCCAGCATTTT	CASSFGTDNQPQHF
NA	TRBJ1-1	NA	TRBV2	TGTGCCAGCCAACAGAAGAACACTGAAGCTTTCTTT	CASQQKNTEAFF
many	TRBJ2-1	NA	TRBV5-1	TGCGCCAGCAGCCCAGGGGGCGGACTAGGTGAGCAGTTCTTC	CASSPGGGLGEQFF
few	TRBJ2-2	TRBD1	TRBV6-1	TGTGCCAGCAGTGTCTCCTCGGGACAGGGGACCGGGGAGCTGTTTTTT	CASSVSSGQGTGELFF
many	TRBJ1-3	NA	TRBV4-1	TGCGCCAGCAGCCAAGATTTTTCGGCCTCTGGAAACACCATATATTTT	CASSQDFSASGNTIYF
many	TRBJ1-1	NA	TRBV30	TGTGCCTGGAGGGGAACCAGGCCTGAAGCTTTCTTT	CAWRGTRPEAFF
many	TRBJ2-1	TRBD2	TRBV20-1	TGCAGTGCTCCGGCGGGGGGTCGATACAATGAGCAGTTCTTC	CSAPAGGRYNEQFF
many	TRBJ2-1	NA	TRBV5-6	TGTGCCAGCAGCTTTCATTACAATGAGCAGTTCTTC	CASSFHYNEQFF
NA	TRBJ2-5	TRBD2	TRBV11-3	TGTGCCAGCAGCTTAGCGGGCGGGAGGGCCTCAGAGACCCAGTACTTC	CASSLAGGRASETQYF
many	TRBJ2-7	TRBD1	TRBV20-1	TGCAGTGCTCGACCCGGACAGGGTAGCTCCTACGAGCAGTACTTC	CSARPGQGSSYEQYF
few	TRBJ2-3	TRBD2	TRBV9	TGTGCCAGCAGCGTAGCAGCGGGAGTTGGCACAGATACGCAGTATTTT	CASSVAAGVGTDTQYF
many	TRBJ1-5	TRBD1	TRBV20-1	TGCAGTGCCGGCAGGGGGACAGGGGGCGAAAGCAATCAGCCCCAGCATTTT	CSAGRGTGGESNQPQHF
many	TRBJ2-1	TRBD2	TRBV3-1	TGTGCCAGCAGCCAAGATGGGAGGGAAAGAAATGAGCAGTTCTTC	CASSQDGRERNEQFF
many	TRBJ2-7	TRBD2	TRBV30	TGTGCCTGGAGACGTAGCGGGAGCGGATCGTACGAGCAGTACTTC	CAWRRSGSGSYEQYF
many	TRBJ1-4	TRBD1	TRBV2	TGTGCCAGCAGAGGGGGGACAGGGGCTAATGAAAAACTGTTTTTT	CASRGGTGANEKLFF
many	TRBJ2-2	TRBD2	TRBV5-1	TGCGCCAGCAGCTTCAAGGCGGGAGTGGCCGGGGAGCTGTTTTTT	CASSFKAGVAGELFF
many	TRBJ2-1	TRBD2	TRBV7-8	TGTGCCAGCAGCCCTCTAGCGGGAGGCCTCTCCTACAATGAGCAGTTCTTC	CASSPLAGGLSYNEQFF
NA	TRBJ2-5	NA	TRBV19	TGTGCCAGACGATGTGGAGGACTCTTACAAGAGACCCAGTACTTC	CARRCGGLLQETQYF
few	TRBJ2-7	TRBD2	TRBV9	TGTGCCAGCAGTACTCTAGCGGGTTTATCCTACGAGCAGTACTTC	CASSTLAGLSYEQYF